The 21 T cell receptor beta chains listed next were all sequenced from one sample in a study of beta chain features in type 1 diabetes. What was sequenced were expressed TCRB transcripts, since all of the isolated RNA had been reverse transcribed. Method: immunoSEQ multiplex PCR; TCRdb's copy keeps in-frame clones and lacks some. This table has about 620,000 clones, 15% to 18% appearing once. The specimen sequenced was naive CD4+ T cells from blood. These TCRs come from a man in his late teens or twenties in good health.

The V gene is TRBV18, the J gene TRBJ1-2; D remains unclear. The CDR3 is made up of 13 amino acids. Germline V CDR1 and CDR2: KGHSH, LQKENI. The V end lost 1 base, the J end lost 2 bases, and 5 bases lay between the germline ends. DNA of the CDR3: TGTGCCAGCTCACCACTGGGGAACTATGGCTACACCTTC. Amino acid sequence: CASSPLGNYGYTF.

The table lists this clone with a few counts. The chain has TRBV7-2 and TRBJ2-7; 7 bases match TRBD2. The CDR3 loop spans 14 amino acids. V dropped 4 bases and J dropped 0; count of bases not matched to a gene: 3. Germline lookup yields CDR1 SGHTA and CDR2 FQGNSA. CDR3: CASSSWTSSYEQYF. As DNA, the CDR3 is TGTGCCAGCAGCTCCTGGACTAGCTCCTACGAGCAGTACTTC.

A few counts support this clone. The chain has TRBV5-1 and TRBJ2-2; tentative D call: TRBD2 (5 bases). The CDR3 has 14 amino acids. The ends were cut back, 0 bases at V and 5 bases at J, with 8 bases in the middle. CDR1 SGHRS and CDR2 YFSETQ come from the germline V gene. As DNA, the CDR3 is TGCGCCAGCAGCTTGGGAACGGGAACCGGGGAGCTGTTTTTT. It codes for CASSLGTGTGELFF.

The chain is built from TRBV5-1 and TRBJ1-1; 11 bases fit TRBD1. From germline, CDR1 is SGHRS and CDR2 YFSETQ. The CDR3 is made up of 17 amino acids. The J segment lost 3 bases and the V segment lost 6 bases, leaving 13 bases of the junction unmatched. CDR3 nucleotide sequence: TGCGCCAGCACCCCCCATGGACAGGGGGCTAGTTACACTGAAGCTTTCTTT. Translation gives CASTPHGQGASYTEAFF.

The chain links TRBV27 to TRBJ2-1; possible D gene TRBD2, 5 bases. Germline V lookup: CDR1 MNHEY, CDR2 SMNVEV (reference sequence). The CDR3 sequence is 12 residues long. V lost 6 bases and J 9 bases, leaving 12 bases between the germline ends. The CDR3 region has the DNA TGTGCCAGCAGCCCGCTAGGACTTGAGCAGTTCTTC. It specifies CASSPLGLEQFF.

This clone was seen a few times. CDR3 region: CSVEESVRDTF. The CDR3 DNA is TGCAGCGTTGAAGAGTCAGTAAGAGACACCTTC. V gene TRBV29-1 combines with J gene TRBJ1-2, with D unclear. Trimming removed 0 bases from V and 12 bases from J, with 11 bases in between. The CDR3 sequence is 11 residues long. The germline gives CDR1 SQVTM, CDR2 ANQGSEA.

This clone was detected a few times. The rearrangement uses TRBV6-1 and TRBJ1-4, with unresolved D. The CDR3 runs 14 residues. Germline CDR1 reads MNHNS; CDR2 reads SASEGT. V dropped 1 base and J dropped 5 bases, with 8 bases sitting between them. CDR3 DNA: TGTGCCAGCAGTGAAGGAACGGTGAATGAAAAACTGTTTTTT. Protein sequence: CASSEGTVNEKLFF.

This sequence joins TRBV7-9 and TRBJ2-6; possibly TRBD1 or TRBD2 for D (5 bases each). Germline assignment: CDR1 SEHNR and CDR2 FQNEAQ (reference sequence). The germline V and J ends were trimmed by 5 bases and 0 bases, with 14 bases remaining between them. This CDR3 has 17 amino acids. The CDR3 DNA sequence: TGTGCCAGCAGCCGACCGGGACGGAGCTCTGGGGCCAACGTCCTGACTTTC. Its translation: CASSRPGRSSGANVLTF.

This clone showed up just a few times. V gene TRBV20-1 combines with J gene TRBJ2-2; the D is unclear. CDR1 and CDR2 from the germline V gene are DFQATT and SNEGSKA (reference sequence). CDR3 length: 11 residues. Deletions cut 4 bases from V and 4 bases from J, with 4 bases between. CDR3 in amino acids: CSAKGTGELFF. DNA of the CDR3: TGCAGTGCTAAGGGCACCGGGGAGCTGTTTTTT.

This chain uses TRBV9 with TRBJ2-5; TRBD2 matches at 7 bases. This CDR3 has 16 amino acids. Germline CDR1 and CDR2: SGDLS and YYNGEE. Germline trimming cut 4 bases from V and 5 bases from J; bases unmatched to any gene: 14. CDR3 loop: CASSPPGGSGGETQYF. The DNA for the CDR3 is TGTGCCAGCAGCCCCCCGGGGGGTAGCGGAGGGGAGACCCAGTACTTC.

This clone turned up a few times. CDR3 residues: CASSLDLGNEQFF. CDR3 in DNA: TGTGCCAGCTCCCTAGATCTTGGCAATGAGCAGTTCTTC. V usage is TRBV2 and J usage is TRBJ2-1; no clear D gene. Germline V lookup: CDR1 SNHLY, CDR2 FYNNEI. CDR3 length: 13 amino acids. V was clipped by 8 bases and J by 6 bases, with 14 bases between them.

About this clone: Other DNA sequences in this sample translate to the same CDR3. V usage is TRBV7-2 and J usage is TRBJ2-3, with a tentative D call TRBD2 (5 bases). Trimming took off 5 bases at V and 0 bases at J, with 9 bases between the two ends. The CDR3 is made up of 14 amino acids. Germline loops: CDR1 SGHTA, CDR2 FQGNSA. CDR3 sequence reads: CASSPGLSTDTQYF. The CDR3 DNA reads as TGTGCCAGCAGCCCTGGACTTAGCACAGATACGCAGTATTTT.

This clone was picked up a small number of times. The chain combines TRBV19 with TRBJ2-3; no clear D. Germline V gene sequence: CDR1 LNHDA, CDR2 SQIVND (reference sequence). The V end was cut by 5 bases, the J end by 1 base, with 7 bases between. This CDR3 is built from 13 residues. CDR3 DNA sequence: TGTGCCAGTAGTTCCTGGGGCACAGATACGCAGTATTTT. This codes for CASSSWGTDTQYF.

Only a few counts were recorded for this clone. V gene TRBV4-3 combines with J gene TRBJ2-3; possible D gene TRBD2, 5 bases. The CDR3 extends over 11 amino acids. Germline V gene sequence: CDR1 LGHNA, CDR2 YSLEER. V lost 1 base, J lost 14 bases, and 10 bases lay in between. The CDR3 region is CASSQGTGWYF. Written as DNA, the CDR3 is TGCGCCAGCAGCCAAGGGACTGGGTGGTATTTT.

This clone has a handful of counts. The chain has TRBV30 and TRBJ1-6, with D hard to call. Germline V gene data show CDR1 as GTSNPN and CDR2 as SVGIG (reference sequence). V dropped 0 bases and J dropped 9 bases, with 15 bases sitting between them. This CDR3 spans 15 amino acids. The CDR3 DNA reads TGTGCCTGGAGTGTACGGGGAATTCGCTTTTCACCCCTCCACTTT. Translating gives CAWSVRGIRFSPLHF.

In this sample, this clone turned up a few times. This rearrangement joins TRBV6-5 to TRBJ1-2; D remains unclear. V lost 0 bases and J 3 bases, leaving 14 bases between the germline ends. Germline V gene lookup returns CDR1 MNHEY and CDR2 SVGAGI. The CDR3 is made up of 16 amino acids. The chain's CDR3 is CASSYSMGRRYYGYTF. CDR3 nucleotide sequence: TGTGCCAGCAGTTACTCGATGGGCAGGAGGTACTATGGCTACACCTTC.

The rearrangement links TRBV29-1 to TRBJ1-5; weak D call: TRBD1 (5 bases). This CDR3 spans 14 amino acids. The V end was cut by 6 bases, the J end by 10 bases, with 22 bases between. Germline CDR1 SQVTM, CDR2 ANQGSEA. CDR3 nucleotides: TGCAGCGTCCGCGCAGGGAGCCCCGATAGTCCCCAGCATTTT. It is translated as CSVRAGSPDSPQHF.

This clone turned up a few times. The chain links TRBV5-1 to TRBJ2-1; 12 bases agree with TRBD2. Germline V gene sequence: CDR1 SGHRS, CDR2 YFSETQ. After removal of 2 bases from V and 1 base from J, the junction contained 4 bases not matched to a gene. CDR3 length: 17 residues. CDR3 protein: CASSFRTSGISYNEQFF. The CDR3 DNA is TGCGCCAGCAGCTTTAGGACTAGCGGGATTTCCTACAATGAGCAGTTCTTC.

The rearrangement uses TRBV2 and TRBJ1-5; D possibly corresponds to TRBD1 (5 bases). This CDR3 is built from 15 residues. Trimming removed 5 bases from V and 1 base from J, with 12 bases in between. CDR1 SNHLY and CDR2 FYNNEI come from the germline V gene. The CDR3 region has the DNA TGTGCCAGCAGTCGTACAGGATCCAGCAATCAGCCCCAGCATTTT. Protein: CASSRTGSSNQPQHF. The full variable domain, with the rest looked up from reference TRBV2 and TRBJ1-5, is EPEVTQTPSHQVTQMGQEVILRCVPISNHLYFYWYRQILGQKVEFLVSFYNNEISEKSEIFDDQFSVERPDGSNFTLKIRSTKLEDSAMYFCASSRTGSSNQPQHFGDGTRLSIL.

This clone was counted a few times. The V and J genes are TRBV7-2 and TRBJ1-3; D unclear. This CDR3 spans 15 amino acids. Germline CDR1 is SGHTA and CDR2 is FQGNSA. V lost 5 bases, J lost 0 bases, and 11 bases lay in between. The CDR3, as DNA: TGTGCCAGCAGCCCAGGCCGCCTCTCTGGAAACACCATATATTTT. Amino acid sequence: CASSPGRLSGNTIYF. Based on the CDR3 plus reference TRBV7-2 and TRBJ1-3, the full variable domain is GAGVSQSPSNKVTEKGKDVELRCDPISGHTALYWYRQSLGQGLEFLIYFQGNSAPDKSGLPSDRFSAERTGGSVSTLTIQRTQQEDSAVYLCASSPGRLSGNTIYFGEGSWLTVV.

This clone has only a few counts. J is TRBJ2-1 and V is TRBV13; a weak D match, TRBD2 (6 bases). This CDR3 comprises 17 residues. The germline CDR1 and CDR2 sequences are PRHDT and FYEKMQ (reference sequence). Trimming shortened V by 5 bases and J by 7 bases, and 24 bases separated the two germline ends. CDR3 sequence: CASSTLGTYQTGNEQFF. The CDR3 bases are TGTGCCAGCAGCACCCTGGGGACTTACCAGACTGGAAATGAGCAGTTCTTC.